This entry lists 21 T cell receptor beta chains sequenced from one sample in a study of shared clonotypes between healthy human individuals. Data came from immunoSEQ multiplex PCR; TCRdb stores just in-frame clones and leaves some out. The sample shows about 600,000 clones, roughly 97% of them seen only once. Sequencing input: naive CD4+ T cells sorted from blood. Stated subset: CD45RA+ positively selected. The source of these receptors is a woman younger than 45 in good health.

V gene TRBV2 combines with J gene TRBJ2-3; D possibly corresponds to TRBD1 (5 bases). The V and J ends lost 5 bases and 0 bases respectively, with 21 bases between them. CDR3 length: 18 residues. From germline, CDR1 is SNHLY and CDR2 FYNNEI. CDR3 bases: TGTGCCAGCAGTATTTCCCGGACAAGGTCCTCTAGCACAGATACGCAGTATTTT. Translating gives CASSISRTRSSSTDTQYF.

This chain links TRBV2 with TRBJ2-2; D is uncertain. Germline loops: CDR1 SNHLY, CDR2 FYNNEI. This CDR3 has 15 amino acids. Trimming stripped 4 bases from V and 8 bases from J, with 17 bases between. Here the CDR3 DNA reads TGTGCCAGCAGTGCGGTATCGAGGAGTCTAGGGGAGCTGTTTTTT. This sequence encodes CASSAVSRSLGELFF.

The chain employs TRBV27 and TRBJ1-2; TRBD1 matches at 7 bases. CDR1 and CDR2 (germline): MNHEY, SMNVEV (reference sequence). The trim removed 4 bases at V and 4 bases at J, leaving 9 bases unmatched. The CDR3 loop spans 15 amino acids. For the CDR3, the DNA is TGTGCCAGCAGTTCGTCGGGACAGAGGCTCTATGGCTACACCTTC. Amino acid sequence: CASSSSGQRLYGYTF.

The V call is TRBV28, the J call TRBJ1-1; 7 nucleotides match TRBD1. CDR3 length: 14 residues. CDR1 MDHEN and CDR2 SYDVKM come from the germline V gene. With 1 base clipped from V and 4 bases from J, the junction kept 3 bases outside the gene matches. Here the CDR3 DNA reads TGTGCCAGCAGTTTATCCGCAGGGGGCACTGAAGCTTTCTTT. Residues: CASSLSAGGTEAFF.

J is TRBJ2-5 and V is TRBV10-3; weak D call: TRBD1 (6 bases). CDR3 size: 14 residues. Germline loops: CDR1 ENHRY, CDR2 SYGVKD. Trimming pared 0 bases from V and 3 bases from J, leaving 8 bases between. CDR3 nucleotide sequence: TGTGCCATCAGTGAGTCGGGACATGAAGAGACCCAGTACTTC. It encodes CAISESGHEETQYF.

V is TRBV11-2 and J is TRBJ1-1; D is ambiguous. The CDR3 sequence is 11 residues long. Germline lookup yields CDR1 SGHAT and CDR2 FQNNGV. V lost 3 bases and J 3 bases, leaving 2 bases between the germline ends. The CDR3 DNA sequence: TGTGCCAGCAGCTTTGACACTGAAGCTTTCTTT. As protein: CASSFDTEAFF.

The chain joins TRBV19 to TRBJ1-1, with D hard to call. Germline V gene sequence: CDR1 LNHDA, CDR2 SQIVND (reference sequence). The CDR3 contains 12 residues. V lost 4 bases, J lost 1 base, and 4 bases lay in between. The CDR3 protein is CASSNQNTEAFF. The CDR3 DNA follows: TGTGCCAGTAGTAACCAGAACACTGAAGCTTTCTTT.

The chain has TRBV6-5 and TRBJ1-1; D not resolved. The germline CDR1 and CDR2 sequences are MNHEY and SVGAGI. V was trimmed by 0 bases and J by 6 bases, leaving 14 bases between them. The CDR3 totals 15 residues. CDR3 amino acids: CASSYSNRGRSEAFF. The DNA of the CDR3 is TGTGCCAGCAGTTACTCGAATCGGGGAAGGTCTGAAGCTTTCTTT.

The chain carries TRBV5-1 and TRBJ1-1; the D is unclear. Trimming removed 2 bases from V and 3 bases from J, with 5 bases in between. The CDR3 sequence is 12 residues long. CDR1 SGHRS and CDR2 YFSETQ come from the germline V gene. This CDR3 reads CASSFQDTEAFF. CDR3 DNA: TGCGCCAGCAGCTTCCAGGACACTGAAGCTTTCTTT.

The chain recombines TRBV28 with TRBJ2-2; 7 positions agree with TRBD2. V was clipped by 7 bases and J by 0 bases; unmatched bases: 2. From germline, CDR1 is MDHEN and CDR2 SYDVKM. This CDR3 has 14 residues. The CDR3: CASTSGANTGELFF. Here the CDR3 DNA reads TGTGCCAGCACCAGCGGGGCGAACACCGGGGAGCTGTTTTTT.

The chain uses TRBV28 and TRBJ2-1, with D possibly called TRBD1 or TRBD2 (5 bases each). V lost 4 bases, J lost 2 bases, and 15 bases lay in between. CDR3 length equals 16 residues. CDR1 and CDR2 (germline): MDHEN, SYDVKM. CDR3 in DNA: TGTGCCAGCAGTTCCCATGACTTGGGGGCCTACAATGAGCAGTTCTTC. Its protein product is CASSSHDLGAYNEQFF.

V is TRBV6-6 and J is TRBJ2-1, with 11 bases identical to TRBD1. CDR3 length: 15 residues. V shed 3 bases, J shed 5 bases, and the junction held 3 bases outside the gene matches. The germline CDR1 and CDR2 sequences are MNHNY and SVGAGI (reference sequence). DNA for the CDR3: TGTGCCAGCAGTTATGAGGGACAGGGGGACAATGAGCAGTTCTTC. Protein product: CASSYEGQGDNEQFF.

A single count supports this clone. This CDR3 is CASSSHPRTGPNEQFF. In DNA form, the CDR3 reads TGTGCCAGCAGTTCACACCCAAGGACAGGGCCCAATGAGCAGTTCTTC. The V gene is TRBV28, the J gene TRBJ2-1, with 8 bases lining up with TRBD1. CDR1 and CDR2 (germline): MDHEN, SYDVKM. The CDR3 sequence is 16 residues long. The ends lost 4 bases at V and 6 bases at J; junction bases unmatched: 11.

With regard to this clone: The same CDR3 is also encoded by other DNA sequences in this sample. J is TRBJ2-3 and V is TRBV29-1; no definite D call. CDR1 SQVTM and CDR2 ANQGSEA come from the germline V gene. This CDR3 spans 13 amino acids. V lost 1 base and J lost 2, with 7 bases in between. CDR3 coding DNA: TGCAGCGTTGAAGGCAGGCTCACAGATACGCAGTATTTT. Translation: CSVEGRLTDTQYF.

The chain combines TRBV7-3 with TRBJ2-2; possible D gene TRBD2, 6 bases. In germline, CDR1 is SGHTA, CDR2 FQGTGA. This CDR3 spans 16 amino acids. V dropped 4 bases and J dropped 0 bases, with 12 bases sitting between them. CDR3 loop: CASSSFGTPNTGELFF. CDR3 coding DNA: TGTGCCAGCAGCTCGTTCGGGACTCCGAACACCGGGGAGCTGTTTTTT.

The rearrangement joins TRBV28 to TRBJ1-2; D gene ambiguous. Germline CDR1 reads MDHEN; CDR2 reads SYDVKM. The length of the CDR3 is 13 residues. V lost 5 bases and J 3 bases, leaving 10 bases between the germline ends. CDR3 coding DNA: TGTGCCAGCAGTCCTTCGGCAGACTATGGCTACACCTTC. Translation: CASSPSADYGYTF.

The chain is built from TRBV7-3 and TRBJ2-2; D is uncertain. Trimming removed 1 base at V and 4 bases at J, with 16 bases between. The germline gives CDR1 SGHTA, CDR2 FQGTGA. The CDR3 has 17 amino acids. The CDR3 is CASSLNPKGVVTGELFF. Written as DNA, the CDR3 is TGTGCCAGCAGCTTAAACCCCAAGGGTGTAGTCACCGGGGAGCTGTTTTTT.

The chain recombines TRBV5-1 with TRBJ2-5; tentatively, D is TRBD2 (7 bases). TRBJ2-7 matches the DNA end more closely, so the J call is doubtful. The CDR3 runs to 14 residues. Per the germline V gene, CDR1 is SGHRS and CDR2 is YFSETQ. The CDR3 DNA follows: TGCGCCAGCGCAGCGGGACATGCCTCCTACGAGCAGTACTTC. Its translation: CASAAGHASYEQYF.

This rearrangement joins TRBV6-6 to TRBJ1-4; 7 nucleotides align to TRBD1. Germline assignment: CDR1 MNHNY and CDR2 SVGAGI (reference sequence). V shed 2 bases and J 6 bases; nucleotides not matched to a gene: 3. The CDR3 consists of 14 residues. CDR3 sequence reads: CASSYGTAYEKLFF. The CDR3, as DNA: TGTGCCAGCAGTTACGGGACAGCATATGAAAAACTGTTTTTT.

The gene calls are TRBV9 and TRBJ1-1, with TRBD1 as a possible D gene (5 bases). The CDR3 runs to 14 residues. Germline values: CDR1 SGDLS, CDR2 YYNGEE. Trimming stripped 3 bases from V and 1 base from J, with 10 bases between. The CDR3 DNA reads as TGTGCCAGCAGCGGAAACAGGAAGAACACTGAAGCTTTCTTT. Translated, it gives CASSGNRKNTEAFF.

The rearrangement joins TRBV7-2 to TRBJ1-5; unclear D gene. The CDR3 has 15 amino acids. Trimming cost V 1 base and J 5 bases, with 12 bases left between them. Per the germline V gene, CDR1 is SGHTA and CDR2 is FQGNSA. As DNA, the CDR3 is TGTGCCAGCAGCTTAGGTCTCGGAAGCTATCAGCCCCAGCATTTT. Protein sequence: CASSLGLGSYQPQHF.